Listed below are T cell receptor beta chains from one sample, sequenced in a study of blood T cell repertoires in COVID-19. Using immunoSEQ multiplex PCR, the repertoire was profiled, and TCRdb retains in-frame clones only, with some absent. The sample comprises roughly 100,000 clones, approximately 86% of which are singletons, and approximately 2.9% rests with the top ten. Input material: peripheral blood. The receptors stem from a man in his fifties with active or convalescent COVID-19. CDR3s include the opening cysteine and the closing phenylalanine or tryptophan. D genes are given only for firm matches. Part of the rows lack a size; the others show once, few, many or a class for expanded clones.

J	D	size	V	CDR3	DNA
TRBJ1-1	.	.	TRBV27	CASSLQQVNTEAFF	TGTGCCAGCAGTTTACAACAGGTGAACACTGAAGCTTTCTTT
TRBJ2-6	TRBD1	.	TRBV19	CASSIQGVGANVLTF	TGTGCCAGTAGTATTCAGGGGGTAGGGGCCAACGTCCTGACTTTC
TRBJ1-1	TRBD1	few	TRBV18	CASSPLAGQGATEAFF	TGTGCCAGCTCACCGCTCGCGGGACAGGGGGCTACTGAAGCTTTCTTT
TRBJ1-1	.	once	TRBV5-1	CASSSAENTEAFF	TGCGCCAGCAGCTCCGCAGAGAACACTGAAGCTTTCTTT
TRBJ2-2	TRBD2	.	TRBV18	CASTRTSGSGELFF	TGTGCCAGCACCCGGACTAGCGGGTCCGGGGAGCTGTTTTTT
TRBJ1-3	.	once	TRBV12-3/TRBV12-4	CASSWTDGNTIYF	TGTGCCAGCAGTTGGACAGACGGAAACACCATATATTTT
TRBJ2-5	TRBD1	.	TRBV14	CASSQGTGGETQYF	TGTGCCAGCAGCCAAGGAACAGGGGGAGAGACCCAGTACTTC
TRBJ2-1	TRBD1	.	TRBV3-1/TRBV3-2	CASSPGTGIWEQFF	TGTGCCAGCAGCCCAGGGACAGGGATTTGGGAGCAGTTCTTC
TRBJ1-2	.	.	TRBV10-1	CASSEWQNYGYTF	TGCGCCAGCAGTGAGTGGCAGAACTATGGCTACACCTTC
TRBJ1-1	.	.	TRBV10-2	CASSAGGRTEAFF	TGCGCCAGCAGTGCCGGGGGGCGAACTGAAGCTTTCTTT
TRBJ1-2	.	few	TRBV28	CASSSPGSGYTF	TGTGCCAGCAGCTCTCCCGGGAGTGGCTACACCTTC
TRBJ1-3	TRBD1	.	TRBV6-5	CASSYDRVGNTIYF	TGTGCCAGCAGTTACGACAGGGTTGGAAACACCATATATTTT
TRBJ2-3	TRBD2	.	TRBV5-5	CASSDRTSGGSDTQYF	TGTGCCAGCAGCGACCGGACTAGCGGGGGGTCCGATACGCAGTATTTT
TRBJ2-4	.	once	TRBV9	CASSVESNKNIQYF	TGTGCCAGCAGCGTAGAGTCTAACAAAAACATTCAGTACTTC
TRBJ2-5	TRBD1	once	TRBV19	CASRPGQGALETQYF	TGTGCCAGTAGACCGGGACAGGGGGCGCTTGAGACCCAGTACTTC
TRBJ2-1	TRBD2	once	TRBV28	CASSLVTSGTYNEQFF	TGTGCCAGCAGTTTAGTGACTAGCGGGACGTACAATGAGCAGTTCTTC
TRBJ1-1	TRBD1	.	TRBV5-6	CASSLAGQGRAFF	TGTGCCAGCAGCTTGGCGGGACAGGGTCGAGCTTTCTTT
TRBJ1-2	.	.	TRBV28	CASNPGTPYNYGYTF	TGTGCCAGCAATCCCGGGACACCGTATAACTATGGCTACACCTTC
TRBJ1-5	TRBD1	once	TRBV19	CASQTGQGARQPQHF	TGTGCCAGCCAAACGGGACAGGGGGCCAGGCAGCCCCAGCATTTT
TRBJ2-3	.	.	TRBV3-1/TRBV3-2	CASSSDFGGTQYF	TGTGCCAGCAGCTCCGACTTCGGGGGTACGCAGTATTTT
TRBJ1-5	TRBD1	.	TRBV6-6	CASMGQGRNQPQHF	TGTGCCAGCATGGGACAGGGACGCAATCAGCCCCAGCATTTT
TRBJ1-2	.	.	TRBV28	CASRPPASSNYGYTF	TGTGCCAGCAGACCTCCCGCCAGTTCTAACTATGGCTACACCTTC
TRBJ1-6	.	.	TRBV6-2/TRBV6-3	CASSYNGQNNSPLHF	TGTGCCAGCAGTTACAACGGACAGAATAATTCACCCCTCCACTTT
TRBJ2-1	TRBD2	.	TRBV20-1	CSASPTSGSNEQFF	TGCAGTGCTAGTCCGACTAGCGGGAGCAATGAGCAGTTCTTC
TRBJ2-6	.	.	TRBV7-6	CASSPSGGSGANVLTF	TGTGCCAGCAGCCCATCCGGGGGCTCTGGGGCCAACGTCCTGACTTTC
TRBJ1-1	.	.	TRBV3-1/TRBV3-2	CASSHWTALAYTEAFF	TGTGCCAGCAGCCATTGGACAGCGCTGGCTTACACTGAAGCTTTCTTT
TRBJ2-7	TRBD2	.	TRBV3-1/TRBV3-2	CASSLGLAGGDYEQYF	TGTGCCAGCAGCCTGGGACTAGCGGGGGGCGACTACGAGCAGTACTTC
TRBJ1-1	TRBD1	few	TRBV14	CASSLRQGPMNTEAFF	TGTGCCAGCAGCCTAAGACAGGGTCCCATGAACACTGAAGCTTTCTTT
TRBJ2-7	TRBD1	.	TRBV5-1	CASKMTGPGEQYF	TGCGCCAGCAAGATGACAGGGCCGGGCGAGCAGTACTTC
TRBJ1-5	.	.	TRBV18	CASSSLNQPQHF	TGTGCCAGCTCATCCCTTAATCAGCCCCAGCATTTT
TRBJ2-3	TRBD2	.	TRBV7-2	CASSPTSGGANTQYF	TGTGCCAGCAGTCCTACTAGCGGGGGGGCAAATACGCAGTATTTT
TRBJ2-5	.	.	TRBV19	CASSQGKGETQYF	TGTGCCAGTAGTCAGGGGAAAGGGGAGACCCAGTACTTC
TRBJ1-5	TRBD1	.	TRBV30	CAWSGVGQGYNQPQHF	TGTGCCTGGAGTGGGGTGGGACAGGGCTACAATCAGCCCCAGCATTTT
TRBJ2-4	.	.	TRBV18	CASSPGVAKNIQYF	TGTGCCAGCTCGCCCGGAGTGGCCAAAAACATTCAGTACTTC
TRBJ2-3	TRBD2	once	TRBV28	CASSLSTSVTTDTQYF	TGTGCCAGCAGTTTGTCGACTAGCGTGACCACAGATACGCAGTATTTT
TRBJ2-1	.	.	TRBV28	CASSPLPAGGYNEQFF	TGTGCCAGCAGTCCACTTCCGGCCGGGGGCTACAATGAGCAGTTCTTC
TRBJ1-5	.	.	TRBV2	CASSEASGGNQPQHF	TGTGCCAGCAGTGAAGCATCCGGGGGCAATCAGCCCCAGCATTTT
TRBJ2-7	TRBD1	once	TRBV3-1/TRBV3-2	CASSPGTGINEQYF	TGTGCCAGCAGTCCCGGGACAGGGATCAACGAGCAGTACTTC
TRBJ1-2	.	once	TRBV7-9	CASSPRMREGGYTF	TGTGCCAGCAGCCCACGGATGAGGGAGGGTGGCTACACCTTC
TRBJ1-1	.	.	TRBV6-5	CASRWGTMNTEAFF	TGTGCCAGTAGGTGGGGCACCATGAACACTGAAGCTTTCTTT